The 27 T cell receptor beta chains in this list originate from one sample, sequenced in a study of blood T cell repertoires in COVID-19. Assay used: immunoSEQ multiplex PCR; TCRdb lists only in-frame clones, some missing. The sample shows around 190,000 clones, 80% to 90% of them seen only once. Sequencing input: PBMCs or T cells enriched from blood (not recorded which). The receptors derive from a woman younger than 35 who had recovered from COVID-19.

In this sample, this clone turned up a few times. Written as DNA, the CDR3 is TGTGCCTGGAGAAAGCGACTCTCTGGAAACACCATATATTTT. It yields the protein CAWRKRLSGNTIYF. The chain links TRBV30 to TRBJ1-3; D gene uncertain. V gave up 3 bases and J gave up 0 bases, with 9 bases separating them. Germline V CDR1 and CDR2: GTSNPN, SVGIG (reference sequence). The CDR3 sequence is 14 residues long.

The chain couples TRBV19 to TRBJ2-5; D uncertain. V was shortened by 2 bases and J by 5 bases, with 12 bases between the two germline ends. Germline V gene sequence: CDR1 LNHDA, CDR2 SQIVND (reference sequence). The CDR3 spans 14 residues. Here the CDR3 DNA reads TGTGCCAGTAGTATAACGACTGGAAGGGAGACCCAGTACTTC. It encodes CASSITTGRETQYF.

This clone has only a few counts. The chain is built from TRBV10-3 and TRBJ1-1, with 8 bases that match TRBD1. Trimming took 0 bases from V and 7 from J; bases not matched to a gene: 1. This CDR3 is built from 13 residues. Germline CDR1 and CDR2: ENHRY and SYGVKD. Here the CDR3 DNA reads TGTGCCATCAGTGAGTCGACAGGGGATGAAGCTTTCTTT. This codes for CAISESTGDEAFF.

The chain recombines TRBV29-1 with TRBJ2-2; unclear D gene. From germline, CDR1 is SQVTM and CDR2 ANQGSEA. This CDR3 contains 14 residues. V lost 3 bases and J lost 1, with 9 bases in between. CDR3 region: CSVEEQMNTGELFF. In nucleotides, the CDR3 is TGCAGCGTTGAGGAACAGATGAACACCGGGGAGCTGTTTTTT.

This chain links TRBV12-3 or TRBV12-4 with TRBJ2-1; D remains ambiguous. The CDR3 consists of 13 residues. V lost 7 bases and J lost 2, with 9 bases in between. The CDR3: CASMRRAYNEQFF. The CDR3 DNA reads TGTGCCAGCATGCGGCGAGCCTACAATGAGCAGTTCTTC.

In its sample, this clone was seen a few times. The CDR3 sequence: CASSKGAWGENTEAFF. DNA of the CDR3: TGTGCCAGTAGTAAGGGCGCCTGGGGAGAGAACACTGAAGCTTTCTTT. The genes are TRBV19 and TRBJ1-1; D remains ambiguous. CDR1 is LNHDA and CDR2 is SQIVND in the germline V gene (reference sequence). The CDR3 is made up of 16 amino acids. V was clipped by 4 bases and J by 1 base, with 16 bases between them.

J is TRBJ2-1 and V is TRBV13; TRBD1 might be the D (5 bases). Germline V gives CDR1 PRHDT, CDR2 FYEKMQ (reference sequence). Trimming took off 0 bases at V and 10 bases at J, with 13 bases between the two ends. There are 14 residues in the CDR3. This CDR3 reads CASSLGQADWEQFF. The CDR3 DNA sequence: TGTGCCAGCAGCTTAGGACAGGCGGATTGGGAGCAGTTCTTC. Full variable domain (remainder filled in from reference TRBV13 and TRBJ2-1): AAGVIQSPRHLIKEKRETATLKCYPIPRHDTVYWYQQGPGQDPQFLISFYEKMQSDKGSIPDRFSAQQFSDYHSELNMSSLELGDSALYFCASSLGQADWEQFFGPGTRLTVL.

The V gene is TRBV6-5, the J gene TRBJ1-3, with 10 positions matching TRBD1. The CDR3 covers 14 residues. V lost 7 bases, J lost 4 bases, and 4 bases stayed unmatched. Germline V lookup: CDR1 MNHEY, CDR2 SVGAGI. The CDR3 bases are TGTGCCAGCACTCGGGGACAGGGGGGAAACACCATATATTTT. Residues: CASTRGQGGNTIYF.

This rearrangement joins TRBV11-2 to TRBJ1-2; D is unclear. V was pared by 0 bases and J by 5 bases, with 7 bases between. The length of the CDR3 is 13 residues. Germline V gene lookup returns CDR1 SGHAT and CDR2 FQNNGV. The CDR3 reads CASSLENWYGYTF. In DNA, the CDR3 is TGTGCCAGCAGCTTAGAGAACTGGTATGGCTACACCTTC.

V usage is TRBV4-1 and J usage is TRBJ1-2, with 7 bases aligning to TRBD1. This CDR3 comprises 14 residues. V dropped 8 bases and J dropped 4; count of bases not matched to a gene: 10. Germline V gives CDR1 MGHRA, CDR2 YSYEKL. CDR3 DNA: TGCGCCAGCCGGGCCACAGGGGATGGCTATGGCTACACCTTC. Protein product: CASRATGDGYGYTF.

The chain uses TRBV28 and TRBJ1-6; D not resolved. V lost 2 bases and J 6 bases, leaving 8 bases between the germline ends. CDR1 MDHEN and CDR2 SYDVKM come from the germline V gene. CDR3 length equals 14 residues. CDR3 DNA sequence: TGTGCCAGCAGTTTAGTGGGCCGTAATTCACCCCTCCACTTT. This translates into CASSLVGRNSPLHF.

CDR3 sequence: CASGLAYEETQYF. The CDR3 DNA is TGTGCCAGCGGATTAGCATACGAAGAGACCCAGTACTTC. The chain employs TRBV6-5 and TRBJ2-5; D ambiguous. This CDR3 spans 13 amino acids. The germline gives CDR1 MNHEY, CDR2 SVGAGI. V was pared by 8 bases and J by 3 bases, with 13 bases between.

This rearrangement joins TRBV28 to TRBJ1-5; perhaps TRBD1 as D (6 bases). This CDR3 spans 14 amino acids. Trimming removed 6 bases from V and 7 bases from J, with 16 bases in between. CDR1 and CDR2 from the germline V gene are MDHEN and SYDVKM. CDR3 sequence: CASSLIQGVQPQHF. The CDR3 bases are TGTGCCAGCAGCTTGATACAGGGTGTACAGCCCCAGCATTTT. Looking up the rest from reference TRBV28 and TRBJ1-5 gives the full variable domain: DVKVTQSSRYLVKRTGEKVFLECVQDMDHENMFWYRQDPGLGLRLIYFSYDVKMKEKGDIPEGYSVSREKKERFSLILESASTNQTSMYLCASSLIQGVQPQHFGDGTRLSIL.

The J gene is TRBJ2-7, the V gene TRBV28; 8 nucleotides agree with TRBD2. J gave up 3 bases and V 6 bases, and 10 bases lay outside the gene matches. Germline assignment: CDR1 MDHEN and CDR2 SYDVKM. This CDR3 contains 15 residues. CDR3 sequence: CASSGPAGVFYEQYF. The CDR3 DNA follows: TGTGCCAGCAGCGGCCCAGCGGGAGTTTTCTACGAGCAGTACTTC.

V and J are TRBV28 and TRBJ1-5; no firm D call. V lost 0 bases and J lost 7, with 7 bases in between. Looked up from germline, CDR1 is MDHEN and CDR2 is SYDVKM. The CDR3 is 13 residues long. CDR3 loop: CASSLWGRQPQHF. The CDR3 region has the DNA TGTGCCAGCAGTTTATGGGGCCGGCAGCCCCAGCATTTT.

This chain links TRBV6-5 with TRBJ2-7; 9 bases map to TRBD2. Losses at the gene ends were 5 bases for V and 3 bases for J; bases not matched to a gene: 2. Germline V lookup: CDR1 MNHEY, CDR2 SVGAGI. The CDR3 is 13 amino acids. The CDR3 spells CASSTSGHYEQYF. The CDR3 DNA is TGTGCCAGCAGTACTAGCGGGCACTACGAGCAGTACTTC.

This clone showed up just a few times. The chain is built from TRBV28 and TRBJ1-2; 7 positions agree with TRBD1. CDR3 length: 14 amino acids. From germline, CDR1 is MDHEN and CDR2 SYDVKM. The J segment lost 4 bases and the V segment lost 5 bases, leaving 7 bases of the junction unmatched. CDR3 nucleotides: TGTGCCAGCAGTCCGACAGGGTACCCCTATGGCTACACCTTC. This translates into CASSPTGYPYGYTF.

J is TRBJ1-5 and V is TRBV7-2, with 7 bases fitting TRBD1. Germline CDR1 reads SGHTA; CDR2 reads FQGNSA. V dropped 5 bases and J dropped 1; count of bases not matched to a gene: 2. This CDR3 spans 14 amino acids. Here the CDR3 DNA reads TGTGCCAGCAGCCCGACAGGGAGCAATCAGCCCCAGCATTTT. It codes for CASSPTGSNQPQHF.

This clone was picked up one time. The chain is built from TRBV5-5 and TRBJ2-7, with D hard to call. V lost 1 base, J lost 2 bases, and 7 bases lay in between. There are 13 residues in the CDR3. Germline V gene sequence: CDR1 SGHKS, CDR2 YYEKEE (reference sequence). The CDR3 spells CASSLFPTYEQYF. CDR3 DNA: TGTGCCAGCAGCTTGTTCCCAACCTACGAGCAGTACTTC.

V and J are TRBV7-9 and TRBJ1-1; 9 bases map to TRBD1. The CDR3 is 17 residues long. V was clipped by 4 bases and J by 3 bases; unmatched bases: 12. CDR1 and CDR2 (germline): SEHNR, FQNEAQ (reference sequence). CDR3 residues: CASSWVPGQGRDTEAFF. CDR3 DNA sequence: TGTGCCAGCAGCTGGGTCCCGGGACAGGGTCGGGACACTGAAGCTTTCTTT.

The chain carries TRBV12-3 or TRBV12-4 and TRBJ2-1; TRBD2 might be the D (5 bases). The CDR3 has 11 amino acids. The V gene lost 5 bases and the J gene lost 9 bases, with 8 bases spanning the gap. The CDR3 DNA follows: TGTGCCAGCAGTATTAGCGTTGAGCAGTTCTTC. This encodes CASSISVEQFF.

The chain uses TRBV28 and TRBJ2-7; maybe TRBD2 (6 bases). Per germline, CDR1 MDHEN and CDR2 SYDVKM. CDR3 length: 13 residues. V was shortened by 6 bases and J by 3 bases, with 12 bases between the two germline ends. CDR3: CASRGTSFYEQYF. CDR3 sequence (DNA): TGTGCCAGCAGAGGAACTAGCTTCTACGAGCAGTACTTC.

The chain uses TRBV2 and TRBJ2-5; TRBD2 matches at 9 bases. In germline, CDR1 is SNHLY, CDR2 FYNNEI. The CDR3 consists of 13 residues. Trimming took 6 bases from V and 4 from J; bases not matched to a gene: 3. In DNA form, the CDR3 reads TGTGCCAGCAGAATACTAGCGGGAGAGACCCAGTACTTC. Encoded protein: CASRILAGETQYF. Full variable domain (remainder filled in from reference TRBV2 and TRBJ2-5): EPEVTQTPSHQVTQMGQEVILRCVPISNHLYFYWYRQILGQKVEFLVSFYNNEISEKSEIFDDQFSVERPDGSNFTLKIRSTKLEDSAMYFCASRILAGETQYFGPGTRLLVL.

This clone was counted a single time. The chain has TRBV30 and TRBJ2-1, with 12 nucleotides matching TRBD2. The CDR3 runs 16 residues. Trimming cost V 7 bases and J 4 bases; bases outside gene matches: 11. Looked up from germline, CDR1 is GTSNPN and CDR2 is SVGIG (reference sequence). CDR3 nucleotides: TGTGCCTCGCGATGGACTAGCGGGAATACGTACAATGAGCAGTTCTTC. Its translation is CASRWTSGNTYNEQFF.

The J gene is TRBJ2-1, the V gene TRBV2; TRBD2 aligns across 15 bases. CDR1 SNHLY and CDR2 FYNNEI come from the germline V gene. This CDR3 spans 14 amino acids. After removal of 10 bases from V and 8 bases from J, the junction contained 6 bases not matched to a gene. CDR3 amino acids: CATTGLAGGDEQFF. The CDR3 coding sequence is TGTGCCACCACGGGACTAGCGGGAGGAGATGAGCAGTTCTTC.

This sequence joins TRBV3-1 (or the pseudogene TRBV3-2) and TRBJ2-1; 7 bases are shared with TRBD2. Unmatched junction bases numbered 4, after V lost 4 bases and J lost 4 bases. The CDR3 totals 14 residues. Per the germline V gene, CDR1 is LGHDT and CDR2 is YNNKEL (reference sequence). The CDR3: CASSLPSGYNEQFF. The CDR3 DNA sequence: TGTGCCAGCAGCCTTCCTAGCGGTTACAATGAGCAGTTCTTC.

This clone was seen only a few times. Here the CDR3 reads CASSGGPGLGTYEQYF. The CDR3 DNA reads as TGTGCCAGCAGCGGGGGCCCGGGACTAGGAACCTACGAGCAGTACTTC. This sequence joins TRBV9 and TRBJ2-7; TRBD2 matches 8 bases. V lost 3 bases, J lost 2 bases, and 10 bases stayed unmatched. Germline V gene sequence: CDR1 SGDLS, CDR2 YYNGEE. CDR3 length: 16 amino acids.